Sequencing of this T cell receptor beta chain was carried out in a study of identical twins. Notes on the study in general: There is a chance that invariant MAIT and iNKT cells partially muddied zero-insertion analyses. The more abundant beta clonotypes in cord blood had fewer insertions, and memory repertoires did not show this.

After removal of 5 bases from V and 0 bases from J, the junction contained 11 bases not matched to a gene. Germline V lookup: CDR1 PRHDT, CDR2 FYEKMQ (reference sequence). The CDR3 consists of 17 residues. A remark on this clonotype: No antigen is known for it.

Template switching (which added a universal primer site) was used, and cDNA carried unique molecular identifiers. TCRdb re-analysed the 5' RACE reads in MiXCR, keeping a single row per CDR3 protein. The top ten hold about 7.1% of the sample, which has over 250,000 distinct CDR3 sequences, roughly 9% seen once. This sample also belongs to another study, concerning yellow fever vaccine responses in identical twins.

This chain uses TRBV13 with TRBJ2-3; 7 bases are shared with TRBD2. Sequenced: CD8+ T cells sorted from blood. The clonotype originates from a woman aged 18 to 35 in good health. The DNA of the CDR3 is TGTGCCAGCAGCCCCGTCGTGGGGGGGGAGAGCACAGATACGCAGTATTTT. Translation gives CASSPVVGGESTDTQYF.